The 27 T cell receptor beta chains in this list originate from one sample, sequenced in a study of OX40 agonist ivuxolimab in advanced cancers. The table came from immunoSEQ multiplex PCR; TCRdb's copy has only in-frame clones and leaves some out. The sample lists approximately 37,000 clones, about 83% occurring once. Here the sequenced sample was CD4+ or CD8+ T cells sorted from blood, taken in a trial of the OX40 agonist ivuxolimab. The receptors derive from an adult with an advanced solid tumor such as melanoma, head and neck, liver or kidney cancer.

J is TRBJ2-1 and V is TRBV27, with 14 bases that match TRBD2. The CDR3 has 15 amino acids. Germline V gene data show CDR1 as MNHEY and CDR2 as SMNVEV (reference sequence). V trimming: 5 bases; J trimming: 6 bases; junction bases outside the gene matches: 3. In DNA form, the CDR3 reads TGTGCCAGCAGTGCCGGGACTAGCGGGGGCAATGAGCAGTTCTTC. It yields the protein CASSAGTSGGNEQFF.

The rearrangement uses TRBV5-1 and TRBJ2-7, with D perhaps assigned TRBD1 or TRBD2 (5 bases each). There are 13 residues in the CDR3. V was pared by 4 bases and J by 6 bases, with 14 bases between. Germline V gives CDR1 SGHRS, CDR2 YFSETQ. CDR3 sequence (DNA): TGCGCCAGCAGCGGCCCAGGGAGAGGCGAGCAGTACTTC. Translating it yields CASSGPGRGEQYF.

The chain recombines TRBV2 with TRBJ1-5, with D maybe TRBD1 (6 bases). CDR1 and CDR2 (germline): SNHLY, FYNNEI. The CDR3 is made up of 16 amino acids. Trimming cost V 5 bases and J 2 bases, with 16 bases left between them. CDR3 bases: TGTGCCAGCAGTCGTGACAGGTGGGGGGGCAATCAGCCCCAGCATTTT. It yields the protein CASSRDRWGGNQPQHF.

The chain is built from TRBV7-8 and TRBJ2-3, with D possibly being TRBD2 (5 bases). V was pared by 1 base and J by 6 bases, with 14 bases between. Germline CDR1 and CDR2: SGHVS and FQNEAQ. The CDR3 totals 15 residues. The CDR3 reads CASSLVSGSTDTQYF. The CDR3 DNA reads as TGTGCCAGCAGCTTAGTCAGCGGATCTACGGATACGCAGTATTTT.

V usage is TRBV5-4 and J usage is TRBJ2-1, with 13 bases identical to TRBD2. There are 15 residues in the CDR3. Germline values: CDR1 SGHNT, CDR2 YYREEE (reference sequence). The J segment lost 6 bases and the V segment lost 7 bases, leaving 7 bases of the junction unmatched. Here the CDR3 reads CASRGTSGMSNEQFF. Written as DNA, the CDR3 is TGTGCCAGCCGTGGGACTAGCGGGATGAGCAATGAGCAGTTCTTC. The complete variable domain, with remaining parts taken from reference TRBV5-4 and TRBJ2-1, reads ETGVTQSPTHLIKTRGQQVTLRCSSQSGHNTVSWYQQALGQGPQFIFQYYREEENGRGNFPPRFSGLQFPNYSSELNVNALELDDSALYLCASRGTSGMSNEQFFGPGTRLTVL.

The CDR3 DNA reads as TGTGCCTCCTCCCCGGGTGGCTACGAGCAGTACTTC. It specifies CASSPGGYEQYF. The chain recombines TRBV6-1 with TRBJ2-7; the D is unclear. Germline CDR1 is MNHNS and CDR2 is SASEGT. The CDR3 is 12 amino acids. Deletions cut 11 bases from V and 3 bases from J, with 14 bases between.

This chain joins TRBV9 and TRBJ2-7; the D is unclear. Germline CDR1 is SGDLS and CDR2 is YYNGEE. V gave up 0 bases and J gave up 2 bases, with 9 bases separating them. This CDR3 is 14 amino acids long. The CDR3 coding sequence is TGTGCCAGCAGCGTAGCGAAGGTTACCTACGAGCAGTACTTC. Its protein product is CASSVAKVTYEQYF.

This clone came up a few times. This chain links TRBV5-1 with TRBJ2-7, with 10 positions matching TRBD1. The CDR3 has 14 residues. Per the germline V gene, CDR1 is SGHRS and CDR2 is YFSETQ. The V and J ends lost 4 bases and 6 bases, in that order; junction bases with no gene match: 7. Here the CDR3 reads CASSPGQGGGEQYF. The CDR3 nucleotides are TGCGCCAGCAGCCCCGGACAGGGGGGCGGCGAGCAGTACTTC.

The chain is built from TRBV5-6 and TRBJ2-2; D uncertain. The germline CDR1 and CDR2 sequences are SGHDT and YYEEEE. V lost 1 base to trimming and J lost 6 bases, with 7 bases between them. The length of the CDR3 is 13 residues. CDR3 bases: TGTGCCAGCAGCTTGTTACGGGCCGGGGAGCTGTTTTTT. It is translated as CASSLLRAGELFF.

This clone was seen just once. The J gene is TRBJ2-7, the V gene TRBV5-4; tentatively, D is TRBD2 (7 bases). Deletions cut 2 bases from V and 2 bases from J, with 14 bases between. Germline V gene lookup returns CDR1 SGHNT and CDR2 YYREEE (reference sequence). The CDR3 sequence is 15 residues long. DNA of the CDR3: TGTGCCAGCAGCTTTCTAGGGGGGGTTACCTACGAGCAGTACTTC. Protein: CASSFLGGVTYEQYF.

This clone was detected a few times. The chain is built from TRBV15 and TRBJ2-7; D might be TRBD2 (5 bases). Germline CDR1 and CDR2: LNHNV and YYDKDF (reference sequence). The V gene lost 0 bases and the J gene lost 7 bases, with 10 bases spanning the gap. The CDR3 runs to 13 residues. In nucleotides, the CDR3 is TGTGCCACCAGCAGAGATGAGCGGAGGGAGCAGTACTTC. Residues: CATSRDERREQYF.

This chain joins TRBV7-9 and TRBJ2-1; TRBD2 matches at 8 bases. Germline loops: CDR1 SEHNR, CDR2 FQNEAQ (reference sequence). The CDR3 consists of 16 residues. The V segment lost 1 base and the J segment 3 bases; nucleotides outside the gene matches: 5. The DNA of the CDR3 is TGTGCCAGCAGCTTAGAACTAGCGGCTCTCTACAATGAGCAGTTCTTC. It specifies CASSLELAALYNEQFF.

The chain has TRBV9 and TRBJ2-1; the D gene is possibly TRBD1 (5 bases). With 1 base removed from V and 1 base from J, the gap between germline ends came to 9 bases. Germline V gene lookup returns CDR1 SGDLS and CDR2 YYNGEE. This CDR3 has 15 amino acids. As DNA, the CDR3 is TGTGCCAGCAGCGTACAGGGATTTTCCTACAATGAGCAGTTCTTC. This encodes CASSVQGFSYNEQFF. The complete variable domain, with remaining parts taken from reference TRBV9 and TRBJ2-1, reads DSGVTQTPKHLITATGQRVTLRCSPRSGDLSVYWYQQSLDQGLQFLIQYYNGEERAKGNILERFSAQQFPDLHSELNLSSLELGDSALYFCASSVQGFSYNEQFFGPGTRLTVL.

The chain uses TRBV5-4 and TRBJ2-1; the D gene is possibly TRBD1 (5 bases). CDR3 length: 14 residues. Germline loops: CDR1 SGHNT, CDR2 YYREEE (reference sequence). The V gene lost 6 bases and the J gene lost 0 bases, with 10 bases spanning the gap. The CDR3 DNA reads TGTGCCAGCATCGCTAGGGGCTCCTACAATGAGCAGTTCTTC. Encoded protein: CASIARGSYNEQFF.

The chain employs TRBV29-1 and TRBJ2-5; 12 nucleotides line up with TRBD2. The germline V gene encodes CDR1 SQVTM and CDR2 ANQGSEA. This CDR3 region has 15 residues. The junction had 2 bases not matched to a gene; V was cut back by 1 base and J by 2 bases. CDR3 nucleotide sequence: TGCAGCGTTGAAGCGCTAGCGGGGGGGCAAGAGACCCAGTACTTC. This codes for CSVEALAGGQETQYF.

The chain employs TRBV27 and TRBJ1-2, with D perhaps matching TRBD1 (6 bases). V was cut by 4 bases and J by 5 bases, with 14 bases left in between. The germline V gene has CDR1 MNHEY and CDR2 SMNVEV (reference sequence). This CDR3 spans 14 amino acids. This CDR3 is CASSSQGAYYGYTF. The CDR3 region has the DNA TGTGCCAGCAGTTCACAGGGAGCTTATTATGGCTACACCTTC.

The chain employs TRBV7-9 and TRBJ2-1; unclear D gene. This CDR3 is built from 12 residues. Trimming removed 3 bases at V and 6 bases at J, with 6 bases between. CDR1 is SEHNR, CDR2 FQNEAQ, per germline (reference sequence). CDR3 in amino acids: CASSFDGNEQFF. CDR3 nucleotides: TGTGCCAGCAGCTTCGATGGCAATGAGCAGTTCTTC.

The chain carries TRBV6-5 and TRBJ2-7, with TRBD1 as a possible D gene (5 bases). CDR3 length: 14 amino acids. V was clipped by 1 base and J by 7 bases, with 14 bases between them. The germline V gene has CDR1 MNHEY and CDR2 SVGAGI. Here the CDR3 DNA reads TGTGCCAGCAGTTACTGGCAGGGTAGGGATGAGCAGTACTTC. Amino acids: CASSYWQGRDEQYF.

The gene calls are TRBV7-9 and TRBJ2-7, with 7 positions matching TRBD2. The CDR3 runs 13 residues. Germline CDR1 and CDR2: SEHNR and FQNEAQ (reference sequence). Trimming removed 5 bases from V and 4 bases from J; junction bases left unmatched: 5. The CDR3 nucleotides are TGTGCCAGCAGCCCGAGACTAGCTTACGAGCAGTACTTC. Translating it yields CASSPRLAYEQYF.

The table lists this clone with a count of one. The chain links TRBV27 to TRBJ1-2; 9 positions agree with TRBD1. Germline V gene data show CDR1 as MNHEY and CDR2 as SMNVEV (reference sequence). The CDR3 is 15 residues long. The J segment lost 7 bases and the V segment lost 2 bases, leaving 8 bases of the junction unmatched. The CDR3 DNA sequence: TGTGCCAGCAGTTTAGCCGGGACAGGGTTGGGTGGCTACACCTTC. Protein: CASSLAGTGLGGYTF.

This sequence joins TRBV7-9 and TRBJ1-3, with D uncertain. Between the trimmed V and J ends, which lost 5 bases and 5 bases, there was a span of 10 bases. This CDR3 spans 13 amino acids. Germline lookup yields CDR1 SEHNR and CDR2 FQNEAQ (reference sequence). The CDR3 nucleotides are TGTGCCAGCAGCCTGGACGCTAGAAACACCATATATTTT. Residues: CASSLDARNTIYF.

The V gene is TRBV6-4, the J gene TRBJ2-3; 8 bases align to TRBD2. J gave up 5 bases and V 1 base, and 11 bases lay outside the gene matches. The CDR3 has 17 residues. Germline CDR1 is MRHNA and CDR2 is SNTAGT. CDR3 nucleotides: TGTGCCAGCAGTGACTTGGATTCGCGGGGGGATGTAGATACGCAGTATTTT. It yields the protein CASSDLDSRGDVDTQYF.

The CDR3 protein is CASRFSGGAYEQYF. CDR3 DNA: TGCGCCAGCAGGTTTAGCGGGGGGGCCTACGAGCAGTACTTC. V gene TRBV5-1 combines with J gene TRBJ2-7; TRBD2 matches 11 bases. This CDR3 region has 14 residues. V shed 5 bases and J 2 bases; nucleotides not matched to a gene: 3. Germline V lookup: CDR1 SGHRS, CDR2 YFSETQ.

The V and J genes are TRBV9 and TRBJ1-5; D possibly corresponds to TRBD1 (5 bases). Trimming stripped 0 bases from V and 2 bases from J, with 12 bases between. This CDR3 spans 16 amino acids. Germline V gene sequence: CDR1 SGDLS, CDR2 YYNGEE. The CDR3 loop reads CASSVGAGSGNQPQHF. In DNA form, the CDR3 reads TGTGCCAGCAGCGTAGGTGCAGGGTCGGGCAATCAGCCCCAGCATTTT.

J is TRBJ1-5 and V is TRBV19; D unclear. V lost 5 bases and J 9 bases, leaving 11 bases between the germline ends. The CDR3 runs 12 residues. Germline CDR1 and CDR2: LNHDA and SQIVND (reference sequence). In DNA form, the CDR3 reads TGTGCCAGTAGTGCCGCGGGTCTGCCCCAGCATTTT. Residues: CASSAAGLPQHF.

The chain couples TRBV7-9 to TRBJ1-3; D not certain. CDR1 and CDR2 (germline): SEHNR, FQNEAQ (reference sequence). This CDR3 has 14 residues. The ends were cut back, 2 bases at V and 2 bases at J, with 7 bases in the middle. The CDR3 nucleotides read TGTGCCAGCAGCTTACCGGGAGCTGGAAACACCATATATTTT. Protein product: CASSLPGAGNTIYF.

This chain links TRBV27 with TRBJ2-1, with a weak D call TRBD2 (5 bases). V dropped 6 bases and J dropped 6 bases, with 15 bases sitting between them. Germline V CDR1 and CDR2: MNHEY, SMNVEV (reference sequence). The CDR3 is made up of 14 amino acids. The CDR3 nucleotides read TGTGCCAGCAGCTCAGGAGGATGGGGCAATGAGCAGTTCTTC. It specifies CASSSGGWGNEQFF.